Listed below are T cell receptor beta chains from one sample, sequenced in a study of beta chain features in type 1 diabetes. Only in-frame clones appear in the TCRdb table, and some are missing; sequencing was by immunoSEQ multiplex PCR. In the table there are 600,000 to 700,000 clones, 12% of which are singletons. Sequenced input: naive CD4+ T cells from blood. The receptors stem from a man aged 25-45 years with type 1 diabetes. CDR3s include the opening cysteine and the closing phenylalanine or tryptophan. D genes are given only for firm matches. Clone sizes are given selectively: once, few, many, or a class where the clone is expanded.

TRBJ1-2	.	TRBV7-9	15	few	TGTGCCAGCAGCTTAGCGCATTCGGCCCCAGAAGGCTACACCTTC	CASSLAHSAPEGYTF
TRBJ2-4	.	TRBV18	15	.	TGTGCCAGCTCGCTTACCCTAGCGGCCAAAAACATTCAGTACTTC	CASSLTLAAKNIQYF
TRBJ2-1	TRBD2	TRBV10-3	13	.	TGTGCCATCAGAGGACTAGAAAGCAATGAGCAGTTCTTC	CAIRGLESNEQFF
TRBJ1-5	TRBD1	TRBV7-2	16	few	TGTGCCAGCAGCCTACAGGGACAGGGGAGTCAACAGCCCCAGCATTTT	CASSLQGQGSQQPQHF
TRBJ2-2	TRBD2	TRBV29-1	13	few	TGCAGCTTCACGGGGGGGACCACCGGGGAGCTGTTTTTT	CSFTGGTTGELFF
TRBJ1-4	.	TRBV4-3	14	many	TGCGCCAGCAGCCAATCGCGAACTAATGAAAAACTGTTTTTT	CASSQSRTNEKLFF
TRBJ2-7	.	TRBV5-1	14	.	TGCGCCAGCAGCCCGGGGTCCCCGGTAGACGAGCAGTACTTC	CASSPGSPVDEQYF
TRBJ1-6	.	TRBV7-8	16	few	TGTGCCAGCAGCTCAGATTCGGGCTCCTATAATTCACCCCTCCACTTT	CASSSDSGSYNSPLHF
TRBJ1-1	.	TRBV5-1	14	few	TGCGCCAGCAGCTTGGACAGGATGGGCACTGAAGCTTTCTTT	CASSLDRMGTEAFF
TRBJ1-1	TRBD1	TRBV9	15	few	TGTGCCAGCAGCTCCAACACAGGGGGCATAACTGAAGCTTTCTTT	CASSSNTGGITEAFF
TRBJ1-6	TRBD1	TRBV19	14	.	TGTGCCAGTCATTTTGGGACAGGGGGATGGCCCCTCCACTTT	CASHFGTGGWPLHF
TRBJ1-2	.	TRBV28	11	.	TGTGCCAGCAGTTTCTTCGATGGCTACACCTTC	CASSFFDGYTF
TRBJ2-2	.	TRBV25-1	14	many	TGTGCCAGCAGTGAATCATTATCCACCGGGGAGCTGTTTTTT	CASSESLSTGELFF